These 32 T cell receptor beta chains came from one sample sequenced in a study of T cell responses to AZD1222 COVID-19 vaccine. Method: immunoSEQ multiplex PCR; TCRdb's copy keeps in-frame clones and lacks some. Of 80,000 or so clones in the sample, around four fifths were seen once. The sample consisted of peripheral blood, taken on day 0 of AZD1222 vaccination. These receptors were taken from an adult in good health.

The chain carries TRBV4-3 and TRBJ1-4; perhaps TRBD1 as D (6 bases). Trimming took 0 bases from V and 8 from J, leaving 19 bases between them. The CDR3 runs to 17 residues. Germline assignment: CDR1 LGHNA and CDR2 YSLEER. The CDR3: CASSQEYLGGEGEKLFF. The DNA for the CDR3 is TGCGCCAGCAGCCAAGAATATCTTGGGGGCGAAGGGGAAAAACTGTTTTTT.

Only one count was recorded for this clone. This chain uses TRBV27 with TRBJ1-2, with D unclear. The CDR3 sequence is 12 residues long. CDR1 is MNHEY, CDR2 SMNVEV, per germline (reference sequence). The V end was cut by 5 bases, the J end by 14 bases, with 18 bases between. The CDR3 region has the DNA TGTGCCAGCAGTCAAACGGACTTGGCGTGGACCTTC. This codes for CASSQTDLAWTF.

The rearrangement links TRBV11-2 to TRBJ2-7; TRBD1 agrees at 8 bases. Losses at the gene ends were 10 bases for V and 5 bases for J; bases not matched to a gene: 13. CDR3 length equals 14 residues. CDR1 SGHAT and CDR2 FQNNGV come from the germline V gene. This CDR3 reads CATSFDRGRHEQYF. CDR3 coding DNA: TGTGCCACCTCCTTTGACAGGGGCCGCCACGAGCAGTACTTC.

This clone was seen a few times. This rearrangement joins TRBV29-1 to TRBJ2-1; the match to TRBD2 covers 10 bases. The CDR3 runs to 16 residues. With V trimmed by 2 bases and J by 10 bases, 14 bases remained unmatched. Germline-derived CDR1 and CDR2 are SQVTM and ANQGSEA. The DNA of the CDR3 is TGCAGCGTTGAATTGGCTAGCGGGAGTATGCGGCCCGAGCAGTTCTTC. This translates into CSVELASGSMRPEQFF.

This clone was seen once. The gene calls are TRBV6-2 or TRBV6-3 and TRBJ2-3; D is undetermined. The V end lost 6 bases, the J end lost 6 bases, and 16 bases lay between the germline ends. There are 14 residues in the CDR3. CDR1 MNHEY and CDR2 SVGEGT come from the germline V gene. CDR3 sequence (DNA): TGTGCCAGCAGCTTATCTATCCACTCGGATACGCAGTATTTT. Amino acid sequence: CASSLSIHSDTQYF.

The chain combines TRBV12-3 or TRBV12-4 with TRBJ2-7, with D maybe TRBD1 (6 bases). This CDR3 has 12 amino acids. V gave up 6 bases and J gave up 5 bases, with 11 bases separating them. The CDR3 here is CASSPRGNEQYF. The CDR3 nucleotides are TGTGCCAGCAGCCCCAGGGGAAACGAGCAGTACTTC.

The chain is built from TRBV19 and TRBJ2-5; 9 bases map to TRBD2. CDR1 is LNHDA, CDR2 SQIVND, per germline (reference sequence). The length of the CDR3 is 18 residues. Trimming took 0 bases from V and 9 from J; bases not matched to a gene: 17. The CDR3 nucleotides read TGTGCCAGTAGTATAGATCGGGTAGCGGGAGAATCTAGTGGGGCCCAGTACTTC. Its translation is CASSIDRVAGESSGAQYF.

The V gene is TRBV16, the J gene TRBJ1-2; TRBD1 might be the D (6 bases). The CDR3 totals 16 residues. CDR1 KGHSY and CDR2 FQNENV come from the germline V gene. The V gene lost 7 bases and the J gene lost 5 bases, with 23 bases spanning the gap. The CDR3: CASTLLSGGAGYGYTF. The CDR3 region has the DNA TGTGCCAGCACCCTCCTCTCGGGGGGCGCAGGGTATGGCTACACCTTC.

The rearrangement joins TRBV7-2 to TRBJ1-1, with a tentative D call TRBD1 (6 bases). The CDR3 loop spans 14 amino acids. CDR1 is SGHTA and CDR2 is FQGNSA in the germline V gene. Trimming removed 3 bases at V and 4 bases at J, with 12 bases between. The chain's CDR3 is CASSFTGRTTEAFF. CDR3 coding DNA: TGTGCCAGCAGCTTCACAGGGAGGACCACTGAAGCTTTCTTT.

The CDR3 region is CAISEGGGLGSYEQYF. CDR3 in DNA: TGTGCCATCAGTGAGGGGGGGGGTTTAGGATCTTACGAGCAGTACTTC. The rearrangement links TRBV10-3 to TRBJ2-7, with 7 bases identical to TRBD2. V shed 2 bases, J shed 4 bases, and the junction held 11 bases outside the gene matches. This CDR3 has 16 amino acids. Germline CDR1 ENHRY, CDR2 SYGVKD.

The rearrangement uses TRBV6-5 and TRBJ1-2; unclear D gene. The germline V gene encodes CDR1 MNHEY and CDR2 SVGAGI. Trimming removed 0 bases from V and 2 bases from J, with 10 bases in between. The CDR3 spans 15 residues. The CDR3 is CASSYSVSSNYGYTF. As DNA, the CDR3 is TGTGCCAGCAGTTACTCCGTCAGTTCCAACTATGGCTACACCTTC.

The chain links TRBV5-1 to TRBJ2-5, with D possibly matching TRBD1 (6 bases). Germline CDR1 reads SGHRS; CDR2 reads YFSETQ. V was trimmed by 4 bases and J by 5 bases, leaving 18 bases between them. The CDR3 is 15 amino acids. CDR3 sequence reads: CASSHLTGAEETQYF. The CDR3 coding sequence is TGCGCCAGCAGCCACCTGACAGGCGCGGAGGAGACCCAGTACTTC.

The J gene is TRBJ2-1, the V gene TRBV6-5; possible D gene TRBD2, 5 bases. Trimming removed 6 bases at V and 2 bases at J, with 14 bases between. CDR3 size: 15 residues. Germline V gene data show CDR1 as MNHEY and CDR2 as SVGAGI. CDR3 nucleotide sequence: TGTGCCAGCAGCCTCGGGCTAGCCCCCTACAATGAGCAGTTCTTC. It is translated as CASSLGLAPYNEQFF.

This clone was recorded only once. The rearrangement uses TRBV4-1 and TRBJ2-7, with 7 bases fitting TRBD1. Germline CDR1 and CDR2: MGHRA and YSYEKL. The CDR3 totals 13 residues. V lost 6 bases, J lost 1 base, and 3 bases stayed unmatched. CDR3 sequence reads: CASSMTGSYEQYF. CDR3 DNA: TGCGCCAGCAGTATGACAGGGTCCTACGAGCAGTACTTC.

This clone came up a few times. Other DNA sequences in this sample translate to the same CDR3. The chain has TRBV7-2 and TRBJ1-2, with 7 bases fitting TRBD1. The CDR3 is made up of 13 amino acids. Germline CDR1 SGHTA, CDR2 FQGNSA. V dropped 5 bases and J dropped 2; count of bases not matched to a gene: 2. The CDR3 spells CASSRTGNYGYTF. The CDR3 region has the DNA TGTGCCAGCAGCAGGACAGGCAACTATGGCTACACCTTC. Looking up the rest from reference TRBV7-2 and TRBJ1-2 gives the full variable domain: GAGVSQSPSNKVTEKGKDVELRCDPISGHTALYWYRQSLGQGLEFLIYFQGNSAPDKSGLPSDRFSAERTGGSVSTLTIQRTQQEDSAVYLCASSRTGNYGYTFGSGTRLTVV.

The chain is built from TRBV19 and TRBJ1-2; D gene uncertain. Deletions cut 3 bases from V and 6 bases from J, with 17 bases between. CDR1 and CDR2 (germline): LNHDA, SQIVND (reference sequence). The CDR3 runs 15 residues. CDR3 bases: TGTGCCAGTAGTATTAGAGCCCGGGGAATCGATGGCTACACCTTC. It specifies CASSIRARGIDGYTF.

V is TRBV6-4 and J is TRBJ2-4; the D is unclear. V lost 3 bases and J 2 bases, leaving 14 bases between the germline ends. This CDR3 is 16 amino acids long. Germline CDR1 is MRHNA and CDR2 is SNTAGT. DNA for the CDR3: TGTGCCAGCAGTGAAGGGTCCCGCCCCTCCAAAAACATTCAGTACTTC. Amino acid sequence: CASSEGSRPSKNIQYF.

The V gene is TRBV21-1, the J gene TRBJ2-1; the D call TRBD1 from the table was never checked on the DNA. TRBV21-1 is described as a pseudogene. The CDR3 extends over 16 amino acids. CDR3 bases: TGTGCCAGCAGCCTTCTCTACTCAGGATGGTACAATGAGCAGTTCTTC. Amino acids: CASSLLYSGWYNEQFF.

This CDR3 is CASSLTPRGEAIYGYTF. CDR3 in DNA: TGTGCCAGCAGCTTAACCCCCCGGGGCGAGGCCATCTATGGCTACACCTTC. The chain couples TRBV7-3 to TRBJ1-2, with D maybe TRBD1 (5 bases). V was cut by 0 bases and J by 4 bases, with 18 bases left in between. This CDR3 is built from 17 residues. Germline V gene lookup returns CDR1 SGHTA and CDR2 FQGTGA.

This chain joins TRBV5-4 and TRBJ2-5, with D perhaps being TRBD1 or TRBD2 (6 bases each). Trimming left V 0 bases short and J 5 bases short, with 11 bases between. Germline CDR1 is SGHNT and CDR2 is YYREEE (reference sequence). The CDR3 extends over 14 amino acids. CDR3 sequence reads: CASSLEGGGETQYF. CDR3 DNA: TGTGCCAGCAGCTTGGAGGGGGGCGGGGAGACCCAGTACTTC.

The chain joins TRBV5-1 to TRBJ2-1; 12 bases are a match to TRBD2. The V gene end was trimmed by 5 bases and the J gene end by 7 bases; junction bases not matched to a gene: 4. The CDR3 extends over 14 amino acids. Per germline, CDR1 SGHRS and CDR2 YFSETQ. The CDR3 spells CASRETSGRNEQFF. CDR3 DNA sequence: TGCGCCAGCAGGGAGACTAGCGGGAGAAATGAGCAGTTCTTC. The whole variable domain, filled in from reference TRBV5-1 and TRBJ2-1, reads KAGVTQTPRYLIKTRGQQVTLSCSPISGHRSVSWYQQTPGQGLQFLFEYFSETQRNKGNFPGRFSGRQFSNSRSEMNVSTLELGDSALYLCASRETSGRNEQFFGPGTRLTVL.

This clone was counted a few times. Here the CDR3 reads CASSEEGTGGTEAFF. DNA for the CDR3: TGTGCCAGCAGTGAAGAGGGGACAGGGGGCACTGAAGCTTTCTTT. The chain is built from TRBV6-1 and TRBJ1-1, with 11 bases aligning to TRBD1. J was trimmed by 4 bases and V by 1 base; bases with no gene match: 2. The CDR3 is made up of 15 amino acids. CDR1 and CDR2 (germline): MNHNS, SASEGT.

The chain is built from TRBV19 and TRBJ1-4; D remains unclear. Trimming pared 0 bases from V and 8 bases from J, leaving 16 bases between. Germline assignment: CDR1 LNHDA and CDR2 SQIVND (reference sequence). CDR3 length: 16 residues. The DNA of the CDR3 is TGTGCCAGTAGTATAGAGGTGCCCGGGATTCGGGAAAAACTGTTTTTT. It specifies CASSIEVPGIREKLFF.

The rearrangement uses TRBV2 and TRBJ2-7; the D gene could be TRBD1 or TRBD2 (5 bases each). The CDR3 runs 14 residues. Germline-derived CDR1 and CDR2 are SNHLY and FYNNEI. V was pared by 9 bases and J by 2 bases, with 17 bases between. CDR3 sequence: CASTSGTRAYEQYF. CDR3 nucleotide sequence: TGTGCCAGTACCTCCGGGACCCGAGCCTACGAGCAGTACTTC.

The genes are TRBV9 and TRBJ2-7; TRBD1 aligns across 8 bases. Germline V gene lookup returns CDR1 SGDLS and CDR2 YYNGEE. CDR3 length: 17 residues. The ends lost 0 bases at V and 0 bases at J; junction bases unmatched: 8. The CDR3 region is CASSVAARDRSSYEQYF. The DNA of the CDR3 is TGTGCCAGCAGCGTAGCTGCCAGGGACAGGAGCTCCTACGAGCAGTACTTC.

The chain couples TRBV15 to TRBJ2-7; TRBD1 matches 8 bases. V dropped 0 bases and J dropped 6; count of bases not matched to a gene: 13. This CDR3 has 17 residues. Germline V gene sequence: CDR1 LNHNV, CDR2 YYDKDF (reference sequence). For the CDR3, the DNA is TGTGCCACCAGCAGAGATATGAAGCTGGGACAGGAGGGCGAGCAGTACTTC. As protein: CATSRDMKLGQEGEQYF. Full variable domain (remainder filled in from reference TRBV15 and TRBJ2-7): DAMVIQNPRYQVTQFGKPVTLSCSQTLNHNVMYWYQQKSSQAPKLLFHYYDKDFNNEADTPDNFQSRRPNTSFCFLDIRSPGLGDTAMYLCATSRDMKLGQEGEQYFGPGTRLTVT.

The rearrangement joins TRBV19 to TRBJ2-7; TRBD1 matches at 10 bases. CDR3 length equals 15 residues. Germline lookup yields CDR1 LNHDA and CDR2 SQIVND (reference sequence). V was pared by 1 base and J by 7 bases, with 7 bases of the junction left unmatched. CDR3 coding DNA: TGTGCCAGTAGTATAGGCACCGGGACAGGGGATGAGCAGTACTTC. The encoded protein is CASSIGTGTGDEQYF.

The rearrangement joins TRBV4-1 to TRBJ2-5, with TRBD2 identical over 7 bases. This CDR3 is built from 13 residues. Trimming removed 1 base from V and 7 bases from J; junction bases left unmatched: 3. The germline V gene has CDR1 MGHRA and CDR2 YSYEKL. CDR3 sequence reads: CASSQVASGTQYF. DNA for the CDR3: TGCGCCAGCAGCCAAGTAGCTAGCGGGACCCAGTACTTC.

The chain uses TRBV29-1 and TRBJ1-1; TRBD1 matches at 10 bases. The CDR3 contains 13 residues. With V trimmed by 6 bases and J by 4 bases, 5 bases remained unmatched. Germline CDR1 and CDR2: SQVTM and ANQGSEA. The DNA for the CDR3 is TGCAGCGTCCGGGGACAGGGGTTCACTGAAGCTTTCTTT. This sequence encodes CSVRGQGFTEAFF.

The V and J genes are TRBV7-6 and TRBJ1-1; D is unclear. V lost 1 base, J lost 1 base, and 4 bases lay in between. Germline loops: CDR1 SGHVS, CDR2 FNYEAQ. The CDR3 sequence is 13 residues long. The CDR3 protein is CASSLETNTEAFF. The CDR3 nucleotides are TGTGCCAGCAGCTTAGAGACGAACACTGAAGCTTTCTTT.

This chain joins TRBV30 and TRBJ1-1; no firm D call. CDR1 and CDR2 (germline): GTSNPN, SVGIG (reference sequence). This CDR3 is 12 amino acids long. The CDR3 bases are TGTGCTCAGGAGCTCTGGAACACTGAAGCTTTCTTT. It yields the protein CAQELWNTEAFF.

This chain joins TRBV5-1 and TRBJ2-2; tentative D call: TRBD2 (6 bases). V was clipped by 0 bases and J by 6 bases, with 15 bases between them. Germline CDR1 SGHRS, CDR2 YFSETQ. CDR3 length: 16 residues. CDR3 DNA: TGCGCCAGCAGCTTGGGACCGGACTACCTCCCCGGGGAGCTGTTTTTT. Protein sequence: CASSLGPDYLPGELFF.